Below are 27 T cell receptor beta chains sequenced from a single sample in a study of beta chain features in type 1 diabetes. The antigens for these receptors are not known. Study conclusions and caveats: Moderately but significantly shorter TCRB CDR3s were found in Type 1 diabetes patients in all four CD4+ subsets.

The investigators reverse transcribed all of the isolated RNA, so they sequenced expressed TCRB transcripts. Assay used: immunoSEQ multiplex PCR; TCRdb lists only in-frame clones, some missing. The data contain 25,000 to 30,000 clones, approximately 51% of them seen just once; the ten biggest clones take up roughly 1.5%. Sequencing input: Tregs from blood. All receptors derive from a woman aged 18-29 years with type 1 diabetes.

V is TRBV11-2 and J is TRBJ2-6; D not certain. Trimming shortened V by 1 base and J by 4 bases, and 5 bases separated the two germline ends. Germline values: CDR1 SGHAT, CDR2 FQNNGV. This CDR3 has 14 amino acids. Written as DNA, the CDR3 is TGTGCCAGCAGCTTAGCTTCCGGGGCCAACGTCCTGACTTTC. Its protein product is CASSLASGANVLTF.

J is TRBJ1-1 and V is TRBV28; 7 nucleotides align to TRBD1. The ends lost 4 bases at V and 0 bases at J; junction bases unmatched: 8. The length of the CDR3 is 16 residues. The germline V gene has CDR1 MDHEN and CDR2 SYDVKM. Here the CDR3 reads CASSSPRGPVNTEAFF. DNA of the CDR3: TGTGCCAGCAGTTCCCCAAGGGGGCCGGTGAACACTGAAGCTTTCTTT.

This clone was detected a few times. The genes are TRBV7-2 and TRBJ1-1; tentatively, D is TRBD1 (5 bases). Germline assignment: CDR1 SGHTA and CDR2 FQGNSA. V shed 4 bases and J shed 3 bases, with 15 bases lying between them. The CDR3 extends over 15 amino acids. This CDR3 is CASSSAQVGYTEAFF. CDR3 nucleotide sequence: TGTGCCAGCAGCTCAGCACAGGTTGGGTACACTGAAGCTTTCTTT.

The rearrangement links TRBV4-1 to TRBJ2-1; 7 bases match TRBD2. This CDR3 comprises 15 residues. The germline CDR1 and CDR2 sequences are MGHRA and YSYEKL. V lost 1 base to trimming and J lost 3 bases; unmatched junction nucleotides: 3. The CDR3, as DNA: TGCGCCAGCAGCCAAGTAGGGGACTACTACAATGAGCAGTTCTTC. Translation: CASSQVGDYYNEQFF.

In regard to this clone: The same CDR3 arises from other DNA sequences in this sample as well. The gene calls are TRBV6-6 and TRBJ2-3; 7 bases align to TRBD1. The V gene end was trimmed by 6 bases and the J gene end by 0 bases; junction bases not matched to a gene: 3. The CDR3 extends over 14 amino acids. Germline V gene sequence: CDR1 MNHNY, CDR2 SVGAGI (reference sequence). For the CDR3, the DNA is TGTGCCAGCAGCTACAGGGGCAGCACAGATACGCAGTATTTT. It specifies CASSYRGSTDTQYF.

This chain connects TRBV9 to TRBJ2-3, with D tentatively TRBD1 (6 bases). CDR3 length: 14 amino acids. Trimming shortened V by 4 bases and J by 1 base, and 10 bases separated the two germline ends. Germline-derived CDR1 and CDR2 are SGDLS and YYNGEE. The CDR3 spells CASSQGSGTDTQYF. The DNA of the CDR3 is TGTGCCAGCAGCCAGGGGTCCGGCACAGATACGCAGTATTTT. The full variable domain, completed using reference TRBV9 and TRBJ2-3, is DSGVTQTPKHLITATGQRVTLRCSPRSGDLSVYWYQQSLDQGLQFLIQYYNGEERAKGNILERFSAQQFPDLHSELNLSSLELGDSALYFCASSQGSGTDTQYFGPGTRLTVL.

The rearrangement links TRBV7-2 to TRBJ2-1, with 10 nucleotides matching TRBD1. This CDR3 has 15 amino acids. Trimming took 5 bases from V and 5 from J; bases not matched to a gene: 6. In germline, CDR1 is SGHTA, CDR2 FQGNSA. In nucleotides, the CDR3 is TGTGCCAGCAGCCGGAGGACAGGGGGGGACAATGAGCAGTTCTTC. It encodes CASSRRTGGDNEQFF.

V usage is TRBV5-1 and J usage is TRBJ2-5; the match to TRBD1 covers 8 bases. Trimming removed 4 bases from V and 5 bases from J; junction bases left unmatched: 10. CDR1 is SGHRS and CDR2 is YFSETQ in the germline V gene. The CDR3 totals 15 residues. The CDR3 region is CASSPQTDRGETQYF. In DNA form, the CDR3 reads TGCGCCAGCAGCCCCCAAACCGACAGGGGTGAGACCCAGTACTTC.

The chain couples TRBV27 to TRBJ2-5; 7 bases fit TRBD1. The germline gives CDR1 MNHEY, CDR2 SMNVEV (reference sequence). V trimming: 8 bases; J trimming: 1 base; junction bases outside the gene matches: 7. This CDR3 is 14 amino acids long. CDR3 bases: TGTGCCAGCGGAGACAGGGCCCCCCAAGAGACCCAGTACTTC. Its translation is CASGDRAPQETQYF.

The chain employs TRBV11-2 and TRBJ2-5, with TRBD1 identical over 8 bases. With V trimmed by 2 bases and J by 4 bases, 15 bases remained unmatched. CDR1 is SGHAT, CDR2 FQNNGV, per germline. There are 18 residues in the CDR3. DNA for the CDR3: TGTGCCAGCAGCTTAAGGAGAGGGCAGGGGGCTATGGGAGAGACCCAGTACTTC. It translates to CASSLRRGQGAMGETQYF.

The chain uses TRBV28 and TRBJ2-7; 9 bases map to TRBD1. The CDR3 totals 15 residues. V lost 4 bases, J lost 6 bases, and 10 bases stayed unmatched. The V gene's germline CDR1 is MDHEN and CDR2 SYDVKM. The CDR3 DNA reads TGTGCCAGCAGTTCACCCGGGACAGGGAAGGGCGAGCAGTACGTC. Translated: CASSSPGTGKGEQYV.

This chain uses TRBV7-8 with TRBJ1-4; D is ambiguous. The V gene lost 5 bases and the J gene lost 1 base, with 20 bases spanning the gap. This CDR3 is 18 amino acids long. CDR1 and CDR2 (germline): SGHVS, FQNEAQ. DNA for the CDR3: TGTGCCAGCAGCCTACGTCCGGCGGCCACCCAAACTAATGAAAAACTGTTTTTT. Protein sequence: CASSLRPAATQTNEKLFF.

This clone was found a few times. The chain is built from TRBV5-1 and TRBJ2-5; TRBD2 is a possible D gene (5 bases). Trimming stripped 0 bases from V and 7 bases from J, with 10 bases between. This CDR3 comprises 13 residues. CDR1 is SGHRS and CDR2 is YFSETQ in the germline V gene. The CDR3 DNA is TGCGCCAGCAGCTTGGAAAGGGAGAGGACCCAGTACTTC. As protein: CASSLERERTQYF.

This clone was counted only a few times. For the CDR3, the DNA is TGTGCCAGCATCCGGGAGGGAATCGGAAACATTCAGTACTTC. Its protein is CASIREGIGNIQYF. This chain links TRBV28 with TRBJ2-4; 8 bases map to TRBD2. In germline, CDR1 is MDHEN, CDR2 SYDVKM. The CDR3 covers 14 residues. V lost 7 bases, J lost 6 bases, and 8 bases stayed unmatched.

This chain connects TRBV6-1 to TRBJ1-2, with TRBD1 as a possible D gene (5 bases). The CDR3 has 12 amino acids. CDR1 and CDR2 (germline): MNHNS, SASEGT. V was shortened by 6 bases and J by 8 bases, with 13 bases between the two germline ends. CDR3 DNA sequence: TGTGCCAGCAGCACGGGACTTTGGGGCTACACCTTC. It encodes CASSTGLWGYTF.

V and J are TRBV5-6 and TRBJ2-1; D gene unclear. The CDR3 runs 11 residues. The germline V and J ends were trimmed by 4 bases and 11 bases, with 10 bases remaining between them. CDR1 is SGHDT and CDR2 is YYEEEE in the germline V gene. CDR3 nucleotide sequence: TGTGCCAGCAGCCAAATTTCTAAGCAGTTCTTC. As protein: CASSQISKQFF.

The chain has TRBV11-2 and TRBJ1-1; D is unclear. Trimming shortened V by 1 base and J by 4 bases, and 4 bases separated the two germline ends. The CDR3 loop spans 12 amino acids. Germline V CDR1 and CDR2: SGHAT, FQNNGV. Here the CDR3 reads CASSLVATEAFF. The CDR3 DNA reads TGTGCCAGCAGCTTAGTGGCCACTGAAGCTTTCTTT.

A few counts support this clone. This chain joins TRBV18 and TRBJ2-7; perhaps TRBD1 as D (5 bases). The CDR3 extends over 12 amino acids. The germline V and J ends were trimmed by 2 bases and 6 bases, with 8 bases remaining between them. Germline V CDR1 and CDR2: KGHSH, LQKENI. DNA for the CDR3: TGTGCCAGCTCACCAGGGCAGGGCGAGCAGTACTTC. This codes for CASSPGQGEQYF.

This rearrangement joins TRBV4-2 to TRBJ2-3, with TRBD2 matching 7 bases. V was pared by 1 base and J by 4 bases, with 5 bases of the junction left unmatched. The CDR3 is 15 amino acids. The germline gives CDR1 LGHNA, CDR2 YNFKEQ. The CDR3 sequence: CASSQVGGDPDTQYF. CDR3 bases: TGTGCCAGCAGCCAAGTTGGGGGGGACCCAGATACGCAGTATTTT.

The gene calls are TRBV4-1 and TRBJ2-7; D is undetermined. This CDR3 contains 14 residues. Germline V gene lookup returns CDR1 MGHRA and CDR2 YSYEKL. V was shortened by 4 bases and J by 2 bases, with 12 bases between the two germline ends. The CDR3, as DNA: TGCGCCAGCAGCCTCGGTCTTTCCACCTACGAGCAGTACTTC. Residues: CASSLGLSTYEQYF.

This clone has a handful of counts. The chain joins TRBV18 to TRBJ2-7; 7 bases align to TRBD2. Per germline, CDR1 KGHSH and CDR2 LQKENI. V dropped 3 bases and J dropped 3; count of bases not matched to a gene: 14. This CDR3 is 17 amino acids long. Here the CDR3 reads CASSPHGLSGGHYEQYF. CDR3 bases: TGTGCCAGCTCACCCCATGGACTGTCGGGAGGCCACTACGAGCAGTACTTC.

Here the CDR3 DNA reads TGTGCCAGCTCACCTAACCTAGCGGGAGGGTACAATGAGCAGTTCTTC. Residues: CASSPNLAGGYNEQFF. J is TRBJ2-1 and V is TRBV18, with 12 bases matching TRBD2. Germline V gene data show CDR1 as KGHSH and CDR2 as LQKENI. The CDR3 loop spans 16 amino acids. The V and J ends lost 3 bases and 4 bases, in that order; junction bases with no gene match: 4. The variable domain in full, completed from reference TRBV18 and TRBJ2-1, reads NAGVMQNPRHLVRRRGQEARLRCSPMKGHSHVYWYRQLPEEGLKFMVYLQKENIIDESGMPKERFSAEFPKEGPSILRIQQVVRGDSAAYFCASSPNLAGGYNEQFFGPGTRLTVL.

This chain joins TRBV7-6 and TRBJ2-1; maybe TRBD2 (6 bases). This CDR3 is 15 amino acids long. The ends were cut back, 4 bases at V and 6 bases at J, with 16 bases in the middle. Germline loops: CDR1 SGHVS, CDR2 FNYEAQ. The CDR3 reads CASSSNTSPFNEQFF. CDR3 coding DNA: TGTGCCAGCAGCTCCAATACTAGCCCTTTCAATGAGCAGTTCTTC.

The rearrangement uses TRBV11-3 and TRBJ2-1; the D gene is possibly TRBD2 (6 bases). V was shortened by 1 base and J by 9 bases, with 13 bases between the two germline ends. CDR1 SGHNT and CDR2 YENEEA come from the germline V gene. This CDR3 comprises 14 residues. CDR3 protein: CASSLGGTGGEQFF. DNA of the CDR3: TGTGCCAGCAGCTTAGGTGGGACTGGGGGTGAGCAGTTCTTC.

The rearrangement links TRBV7-2 to TRBJ1-4; TRBD1 matches at 10 bases. Losses at the gene ends were 5 bases for V and 8 bases for J; bases not matched to a gene: 11. CDR1 is SGHTA, CDR2 FQGNSA, per germline. The CDR3 is 16 residues long. For the CDR3, the DNA is TGTGCCAGCAGCCTGGGACAGGGGATGGGGGGAGAAAAACTGTTTTTT. As protein: CASSLGQGMGGEKLFF.

The chain combines TRBV13 with TRBJ2-4; D is unclear. The CDR3 totals 14 residues. The germline CDR1 and CDR2 sequences are PRHDT and FYEKMQ (reference sequence). V lost 2 bases, J lost 1 base, and 6 bases lay in between. CDR3 protein: CASSLRRAKNIQYF. In nucleotides, the CDR3 is TGTGCCAGCAGCTTACGCAGGGCCAAAAACATTCAGTACTTC.

This chain links TRBV2 with TRBJ2-1, with a possible D match to TRBD1 (6 bases). From germline, CDR1 is SNHLY and CDR2 FYNNEI. V was trimmed by 4 bases and J by 4 bases, leaving 8 bases between them. The CDR3 is 13 amino acids. Here the CDR3 reads CASSVDRYNEQFF. The CDR3 DNA sequence: TGTGCCAGCAGTGTAGACAGGTACAATGAGCAGTTCTTC.